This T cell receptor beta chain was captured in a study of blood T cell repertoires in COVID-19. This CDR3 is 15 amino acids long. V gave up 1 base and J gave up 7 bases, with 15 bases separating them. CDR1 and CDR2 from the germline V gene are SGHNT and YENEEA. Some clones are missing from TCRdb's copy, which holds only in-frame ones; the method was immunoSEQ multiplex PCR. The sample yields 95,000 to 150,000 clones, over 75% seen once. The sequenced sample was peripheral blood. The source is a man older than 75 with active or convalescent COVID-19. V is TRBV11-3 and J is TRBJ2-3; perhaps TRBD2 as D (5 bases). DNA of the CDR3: TGTGCCAGCAGCTTAGGCCGAACCCCGGGGTATACGCAGTATTTT. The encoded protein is CASSLGRTPGYTQYF.